This T cell receptor beta chain was recovered during a study of blood T cells in healthy people across ages (dated by TCRdb to 2015 to 2017). General notes on the study: In model experiments, template switching captured roughly one uniquely barcoded TCR beta cDNA molecule for every two T cells. Age-related changes in TCR beta repertoire diversity were measured in the study by deep sequencing normalized with unique cDNA molecular identifiers. Four age groups were formed from the donors: young (average approximately 15 years), middle-aged (approximately 40), aged (approximately 60) and long-lived (around 80). To avoid experimental bias, donors of different ages were distributed randomly across sequencing lanes. The study analyzed two additional independent replicas of 1 million unique cDNA reads from the same blood draw for two donors, one aged 18 to 30 and one aged 80 or older.

Systemically healthy Caucasian individuals from Russia, roughly 40 in total and aged roughly 6 to 95 years, were included as donors. Each donor gave 8 to 10 milliliters of peripheral blood, collected into EDTA-treated Vacutainer tubes. PBMCs were isolated by Ficoll-Paque density-gradient centrifugation, with at least 6 million obtained per sample. Total RNA was extracted from PBMCs with Trizol reagent, with at least 6 micrograms obtained per sample. Naive CD45RAhigh/CD27high T cell percentages were measured by flow cytometry on a PBMC aliquot from every donor. About this clonotype itself: The clone's antigen remains unknown. Base-call qualities are not available, and no considerably larger clone is one nucleotide away.

Receptor libraries were prepared by 5' RACE. The listed sequencing device is Illumina HiSeq 2500. A second PCR of 7 to 11 cycles was performed with a sample-barcoded 5' primer and a J-beta primer mix. A template-switch 5' adaptor carrying 12 random nucleotides introduced a unique molecular identifier onto each TCR beta cDNA molecule. At least 3 million CDR3-containing paired-end reads were obtained from each sample. First-strand cDNA synthesis was performed from all RNA using the Mint cDNA synthesis kit, with priming by a TRBC-specific oligonucleotide. Following uracil-DNA glycosylase treatment, all cDNA underwent a first 18-cycle PCR with the universal primers M1SS and BC2_uni_R. The original methods were these. For normalization, 1 million high-quality reads were randomly selected from each sample, with every read carrying a distinct molecular identifier. Reads sharing molecular identifiers were discarded rather than binned into consensus sequences. CDR3 identification, clonotype clustering and error correction used MiTCR with a Q25 quality threshold and the strictest error-elimination algorithm. A nonparametric unseen species model using Euler transformation provided a lower-bound estimate of total TCR beta diversity. The raw public data were reprocessed by TCRdb itself: fastp quality trimming at Q25, MiXCR clonotype calling, in-frame beta chains only. Rows with one shared CDR3 protein collapse into an entry with the most common genes and DNA. In this record, the V and J calls reflect TCRdb's handling and not the investigators' own analysis. The sample profile shows over 950,000 distinct CDR3 sequences; more than 30% of them were found once. Over 10% of the sample belongs to the ten largest clones.

What the research found in general, with its limitations: Total diversity estimates from one million sequenced T cells were considered lower bounds and underestimates. There was a strong correlation between observed TCR beta diversity and the percentage of naive T cells measured by flow cytometry. The CMV infection status of donors was not known, potentially confounding age-related changes in expanded clonotypes. Conclusive comparison of naive and antigen-experienced compartments was prevented by the profiling of bulk unsorted PBMCs. Compared with the aged group, the long-lived group had more naive CD4+ T cells, fewer expanded clones and increased TCR diversity, suggesting age selection. As age increased, observed TCR beta diversity per million T cells dropped in a roughly linear way, and a significant reduction was already evident by age about 40.

The CDR3 runs 14 amino acids, cysteine and phenylalanine included. Only the CDR3 portion is preserved as DNA: 42 bases, with reading frame beginning at the first base. V is pruned by 6 bases and J by 3 bases, leaving 4 bases of the junction without a gene match. The germline V gene sets CDR1 to MNHEY and CDR2 to SVGAGI. The TCR comes from a man younger than 30 in good health. Sequenced sample: blood. The rearrangement joined TRBV6-5 to TRBJ1-3; 8 bases in the junction line up with TRBD1. The CDR3 reads as follows: CASSPDRGGNTIYF. The bases are TGTGCCAGCAGCCCCGACAGGGGTGGAAACACCATATATTTT.